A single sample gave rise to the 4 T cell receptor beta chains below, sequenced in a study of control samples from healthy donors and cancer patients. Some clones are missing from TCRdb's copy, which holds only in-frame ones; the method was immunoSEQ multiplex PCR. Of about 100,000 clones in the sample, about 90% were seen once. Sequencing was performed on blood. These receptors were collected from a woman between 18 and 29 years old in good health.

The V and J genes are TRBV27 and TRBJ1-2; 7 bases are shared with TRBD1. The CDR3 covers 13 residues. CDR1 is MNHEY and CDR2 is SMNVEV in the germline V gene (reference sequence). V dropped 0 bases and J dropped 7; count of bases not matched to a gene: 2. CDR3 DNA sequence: TGTGCCAGCAGTTTATCGTACAGGGGTGGCTACACCTTC. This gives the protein CASSLSYRGGYTF.

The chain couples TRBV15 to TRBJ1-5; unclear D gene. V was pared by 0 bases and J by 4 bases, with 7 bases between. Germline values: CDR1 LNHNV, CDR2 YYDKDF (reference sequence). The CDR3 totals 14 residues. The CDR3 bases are TGTGCCACCAGCAGAGATAGAGTGAATCAGCCCCAGCATTTT. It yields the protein CATSRDRVNQPQHF.

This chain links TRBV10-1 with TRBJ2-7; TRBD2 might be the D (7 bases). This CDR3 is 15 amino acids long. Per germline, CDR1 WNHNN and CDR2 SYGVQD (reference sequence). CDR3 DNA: TGCGCAGGGGGGGACCGCCGGGGCCGAAGCTACGAGCAGTACTTC. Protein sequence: CAGGDRRGRSYEQYF.

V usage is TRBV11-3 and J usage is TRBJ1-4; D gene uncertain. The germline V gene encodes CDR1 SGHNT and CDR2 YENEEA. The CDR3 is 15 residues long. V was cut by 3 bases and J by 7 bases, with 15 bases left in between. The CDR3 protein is CASSFTTGISEKLFF. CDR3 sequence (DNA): TGTGCCAGCAGCTTTACGACGGGGATAAGTGAAAAACTGTTTTTT.